These T cell receptor beta chains were read from a single sample in a study of blood T cells in healthy people across ages. A single record per CDR3 protein comes from TCRdb applying MiXCR to the 5' RACE reads. The sample records 710,000 or so distinct CDR3 sequences, 32% being singletons. Sequences were obtained from blood. The receptor set was obtained from a woman aged 80 or over in good health. The CDR3 runs from the conserved cysteine through the conserved F or W. A D gene is named only where the DNA matches it firmly. Size is omitted from some rows. Given values are once, few, many or a class for expanded clones.

d_call: TRBD2
v_call: TRBV5-1
clone_size: -
j_call: TRBJ2-3
cdr3_nt: TGCGCCAGCAGCAAGGCCGGGACTAGCGGGAGTCGTACAGATACGCAGTATTTT
cdr3_aa: CASSKAGTSGSRTDTQYF

d_call: -
v_call: TRBV5-5
clone_size: once
j_call: TRBJ1-4
cdr3_nt: TGTGCCAGCAGCTTTTACGACATTCCGAATGAAAAACTGTTTTTT
cdr3_aa: CASSFYDIPNEKLFF

d_call: -
v_call: TRBV12-3/TRBV12-4
clone_size: many
j_call: TRBJ2-5
cdr3_nt: TGTGCCAGCACCTCTTCGGGGTTAGGCGACTCCTACCAAGAGACCCAGTACTTC
cdr3_aa: CASTSSGLGDSYQETQYF

d_call: -
v_call: TRBV9
clone_size: many
j_call: TRBJ2-3
cdr3_nt: TGTGCCAGCAGCGTAAATACAGGGAGTAGGTTGACAGATACGCAGTATTTT
cdr3_aa: CASSVNTGSRLTDTQYF

d_call: TRBD1
v_call: TRBV20-1
clone_size: many
j_call: TRBJ2-4
cdr3_nt: TGCAGTGCTGCGCCTATCCCGGGACAGGGGGCCCAAGGAGCCAAAAACATTCAGTACTTC
cdr3_aa: CSAAPIPGQGAQGAKNIQYF

d_call: TRBD2
v_call: TRBV30
clone_size: -
j_call: TRBJ2-7
cdr3_nt: TGTGCCTGGAGTGTTGAGCGGGGGGGCCGGGAGCAGTACTTC
cdr3_aa: CAWSVERGGREQYF

d_call: -
v_call: TRBV6-5
clone_size: -
j_call: TRBJ2-1
cdr3_nt: TGTGCCAGCAGTTCAAAAAGGGAGACGAAGCAGTTCTTC
cdr3_aa: CASSSKRETKQFF

d_call: -
v_call: TRBV12-3/TRBV12-4
clone_size: few
j_call: TRBJ1-3
cdr3_nt: TGTGCCAGCAGTTTCGCTGGGATCCGTGGAAACACCATATATTTT
cdr3_aa: CASSFAGIRGNTIYF

d_call: -
v_call: TRBV2
clone_size: -
j_call: TRBJ1-4
cdr3_nt: TGTGCCAGCAGTGACCGTTCCAATGAAAAACTGTTTTTT
cdr3_aa: CASSDRSNEKLFF

d_call: -
v_call: TRBV7-6
clone_size: -
j_call: TRBJ2-5
cdr3_nt: TGTGCCAGCTCTCTCGCTAGGCCGGAGACCCAGTACTTC
cdr3_aa: CASSLARPETQYF

d_call: TRBD2
v_call: TRBV3-1
clone_size: few
j_call: TRBJ2-3
cdr3_nt: TGTGCCAGCAGCCAAGATCTTGGACTAGCGGGGTTCTCAGATACGCAGTATTTT
cdr3_aa: CASSQDLGLAGFSDTQYF

d_call: -
v_call: TRBV2
clone_size: few
j_call: TRBJ1-3
cdr3_nt: TGTGCCAGGGGAGGTATGACAGGATCCTCTGGAAACACCATATATTTT
cdr3_aa: CARGGMTGSSGNTIYF

d_call: TRBD2
v_call: TRBV7-2
clone_size: many
j_call: TRBJ2-4
cdr3_nt: TGTGCCAGCAGCTTATTAATGGGAGGGCTAGCCAAAAACATTCAGTACTTC
cdr3_aa: CASSLLMGGLAKNIQYF

d_call: TRBD1
v_call: TRBV20-1
clone_size: many
j_call: TRBJ1-2
cdr3_nt: TGCAGTGCCTTCGCGATTGACAGGGATGGTGGCTACACCTTC
cdr3_aa: CSAFAIDRDGGYTF

d_call: -
v_call: TRBV6-2/TRBV6-3
clone_size: many
j_call: TRBJ1-2
cdr3_nt: TGTGCCAGCGGAGATCAGGGCTACACCTTC
cdr3_aa: CASGDQGYTF

d_call: TRBD2
v_call: TRBV15
clone_size: many
j_call: TRBJ2-7
cdr3_nt: TGTGCCACCAGTACCGGGACTAGCGGTCGGTACGAGCAGTACTTC
cdr3_aa: CATSTGTSGRYEQYF

d_call: TRBD2
v_call: TRBV7-2
clone_size: -
j_call: TRBJ2-1
cdr3_nt: TGTGCCAGCAGCTTCCTACTAGCGGGAGGGTTCAATGAGCAGTTCTTC
cdr3_aa: CASSFLLAGGFNEQFF

d_call: -
v_call: TRBV20-1
clone_size: many
j_call: TRBJ2-7
cdr3_nt: TGCAGTGCTCTCGGACCCCTCAAAACCTACGAGCAGTACTTC
cdr3_aa: CSALGPLKTYEQYF

d_call: -
v_call: TRBV11-2
clone_size: many
j_call: TRBJ2-5
cdr3_nt: TGTGCCAGCAACGAGTGGGGGGGGCTTGTAGAGACCCAGTACTTC
cdr3_aa: CASNEWGGLVETQYF

d_call: TRBD2
v_call: TRBV5-1
clone_size: many
j_call: TRBJ2-4
cdr3_nt: TGCGCCAGCAGCTTCGCGGGGGGTGACAAAAACATTCAGTACTTC
cdr3_aa: CASSFAGGDKNIQYF

d_call: -
v_call: TRBV24-1
clone_size: -
j_call: TRBJ1-3
cdr3_nt: TGTGCCACAAGTCAGCCCTCGTCTGGAAACACCATATATTTT
cdr3_aa: CATSQPSSGNTIYF

d_call: -
v_call: TRBV5-5
clone_size: many
j_call: TRBJ2-6
cdr3_nt: TGTGCCAGCAGCCAAGGGGTAACTGGGGCCAACGTCCTGACTTTC
cdr3_aa: CASSQGVTGANVLTF

d_call: -
v_call: TRBV27
clone_size: few
j_call: TRBJ1-5
cdr3_nt: TGTGCCAGCAGTACTTTAAAACAGGGTTCTAACCAGCCCCAGCATTTT
cdr3_aa: CASSTLKQGSNQPQHF

d_call: TRBD2
v_call: TRBV12-3/TRBV12-4
clone_size: few
j_call: TRBJ2-3
cdr3_nt: TGTGCCAGCAGTCGGACTAGCGGATACACAGATACGCAGTATTTT
cdr3_aa: CASSRTSGYTDTQYF

d_call: -
v_call: TRBV29-1
clone_size: many
j_call: TRBJ2-3
cdr3_nt: TGCAGCGTTGAGTTGGACGGCTCTAGCACAGATACGCAGTATTTT
cdr3_aa: CSVELDGSSTDTQYF

d_call: TRBD1
v_call: TRBV5-4
clone_size: -
j_call: TRBJ2-7
cdr3_nt: TGTGCCAGCAGCTCTGGGACAGACTACCCCTACGAGCAGTACTTC
cdr3_aa: CASSSGTDYPYEQYF

d_call: TRBD2
v_call: TRBV4-2
clone_size: -
j_call: TRBJ2-1
cdr3_nt: TGTGCCAGCAGTCTAAGCGGGGGGGCGACCAATGAGCAGTTCTTC
cdr3_aa: CASSLSGGATNEQFF

d_call: -
v_call: TRBV7-6
clone_size: once
j_call: TRBJ2-7
cdr3_nt: TGTGCCAGCAGCTTAGGGCTGGATACCTACGAGCAGTACTTC
cdr3_aa: CASSLGLDTYEQYF

d_call: -
v_call: TRBV28
clone_size: few
j_call: TRBJ1-5
cdr3_nt: TGTGCCAGCAGTTTAAACGTCGCAGTTTTCAATCAGCCCCAGCATTTT
cdr3_aa: CASSLNVAVFNQPQHF

d_call: TRBD2
v_call: TRBV11-2
clone_size: many
j_call: TRBJ2-1
cdr3_nt: TGTGCCAGCAGTCGAAGCGGGGGGGCGTCTCACAATGAGCAGTTCTTC
cdr3_aa: CASSRSGGASHNEQFF

d_call: -
v_call: TRBV3-1
clone_size: many
j_call: TRBJ1-2
cdr3_nt: TGTGCCAGCAGCTCCATCGGTGGCTACACCTTC
cdr3_aa: CASSSIGGYTF

d_call: -
v_call: TRBV5-4
clone_size: many
j_call: TRBJ2-1
cdr3_nt: TGTGCCAGCAGCTTGGTTCGCAGCAATGAGCAGTTCTTC
cdr3_aa: CASSLVRSNEQFF

d_call: -
v_call: TRBV7-9
clone_size: -
j_call: TRBJ2-7
cdr3_nt: TGTGCCAGCAGTCCTATGGGCTACCCTACCTACGAGCAGTACTTC
cdr3_aa: CASSPMGYPTYEQYF

d_call: -
v_call: TRBV24-1
clone_size: once
j_call: TRBJ2-5
cdr3_nt: TGTGCCACCAGTGATCGCCCGAGGGGGATCCAAGAGACCCAGTACTTC
cdr3_aa: CATSDRPRGIQETQYF

d_call: TRBD2
v_call: TRBV6-2/TRBV6-3
clone_size: many
j_call: TRBJ2-1
cdr3_nt: TGTGCCAGCAGTCGGCCGGGACTAGCGGGGTATGAGCAGTTCTTC
cdr3_aa: CASSRPGLAGYEQFF

d_call: -
v_call: TRBV27
clone_size: -
j_call: TRBJ2-5
cdr3_nt: TGTGCCAGCAGTTTAACCACTAGATTAAAAGAGACCCAGTACTTC
cdr3_aa: CASSLTTRLKETQYF

d_call: TRBD2
v_call: TRBV28
clone_size: many
j_call: TRBJ2-7
cdr3_nt: TGTGCCAGCACTGGGGGGGTACCGTCCTACGAGCAGTACTTC
cdr3_aa: CASTGGVPSYEQYF

d_call: -
v_call: TRBV11-2
clone_size: -
j_call: TRBJ2-3
cdr3_nt: TGTGCCAGCAGCCGCTCCCCCAGGGTAACAGATACGCAGTATTTT
cdr3_aa: CASSRSPRVTDTQYF

d_call: -
v_call: TRBV5-5
clone_size: -
j_call: TRBJ2-7
cdr3_nt: TGTGCCAGCAGCTTGGACACAGGTTGTCCCCAGCAGTACTTC
cdr3_aa: CASSLDTGCPQQYF

d_call: -
v_call: TRBV7-8
clone_size: few
j_call: TRBJ2-3
cdr3_nt: TGTGCCAGCAGCTTAGTCCAGGGTGCCTCTAGCACAGATACGCAGTATTTT
cdr3_aa: CASSLVQGASSTDTQYF

d_call: TRBD2
v_call: TRBV27
clone_size: few
j_call: TRBJ2-2
cdr3_nt: TGTGCCAGCAGTTTAGGCAGCGGGGGGAAATACACCGGGGAGCTGTTTTTT
cdr3_aa: CASSLGSGGKYTGELFF

d_call: TRBD1
v_call: TRBV7-2
clone_size: -
j_call: TRBJ2-3
cdr3_nt: TGTGCCAGCAGCTTAGTCGGGACAGGGGTTGGAGATACGCAGTATTTT
cdr3_aa: CASSLVGTGVGDTQYF

d_call: -
v_call: TRBV18
clone_size: -
j_call: TRBJ2-1
cdr3_nt: TGTGCCAGCTCACCCCTAGGTTTCGGCTCCTACAATGAGCAGTTCTTC
cdr3_aa: CASSPLGFGSYNEQFF

d_call: TRBD1
v_call: TRBV12-3/TRBV12-4
clone_size: many
j_call: TRBJ1-2
cdr3_nt: TGTGCCAGCAGTTTTCGTTTCGGACAGGAGAACTATGGCTACACCTTC
cdr3_aa: CASSFRFGQENYGYTF

d_call: TRBD1
v_call: TRBV5-8
clone_size: few
j_call: TRBJ2-3
cdr3_nt: TGTGCCAGCAGCTCAAGGGGGTACAGGGGTGCAGATACGCAGTATTTT
cdr3_aa: CASSSRGYRGADTQYF

d_call: -
v_call: TRBV21-1
clone_size: few
j_call: TRBJ1-5
cdr3_nt: TGTGCCAGCAGCAAAGAGGGTGACAGGGATAGCAATCAGCCCCAGCATTTT
cdr3_aa: CASSKEGDRDSNQPQHF

d_call: -
v_call: TRBV9
clone_size: -
j_call: TRBJ2-5
cdr3_nt: TGTGCCAGCAGCGCGCACAATGAGCAGTACTTC
cdr3_aa: CASSAHNEQYF

d_call: -
v_call: TRBV28
clone_size: many
j_call: TRBJ2-7
cdr3_nt: TGTGCCAGCAGTTTAAGATGGGGGAACGAGCAGTACTTC
cdr3_aa: CASSLRWGNEQYF

d_call: -
v_call: TRBV11-2
clone_size: -
j_call: TRBJ1-6
cdr3_nt: TGTGCCAGCAGCTTAGATCTAGGGCAGGGTAGATCACCCCTCCACTTT
cdr3_aa: CASSLDLGQGRSPLHF

d_call: -
v_call: TRBV7-2
clone_size: many
j_call: TRBJ2-7
cdr3_nt: TGTGCCAGCAGCCCGGGGGGGACAGGGTCCTACGAGCAGTACTTC
cdr3_aa: CASSPGGTGSYEQYF

d_call: TRBD2
v_call: TRBV7-2
clone_size: many
j_call: TRBJ2-7
cdr3_nt: TGTGCCAGCAGCCCACTAGCGAGCGAGCAGTACTTC
cdr3_aa: CASSPLASEQYF

d_call: TRBD1
v_call: TRBV20-1
clone_size: many
j_call: TRBJ1-2
cdr3_nt: TGCAGTGCTAGAGCCACAGGGGCATATGGCTACACCTTC
cdr3_aa: CSARATGAYGYTF